Presented here are 6 T cell receptor beta chains from one specimen sequenced in a study of shared clonotypes between healthy human individuals. Produced via immunoSEQ multiplex PCR; TCRdb's table is partial and in-frame only. Of under 1,100,000 clones in the sample, approximately 76% are singletons; the top ten hold approximately 1.3%. Source material: memory CD4+ T cells sorted from blood. Subset given: CD45RA-negative fraction. Receptors were obtained from a man younger than 35 in good health.

Note on this clone: This sample also contains other DNA sequences that code for the same CDR3. The rearrangement uses TRBV6-5 and TRBJ2-3, with 16 bases matching TRBD2. Germline V CDR1 and CDR2: MNHEY, SVGAGI. CDR3 length: 14 residues. Trimming took 6 bases from V and 6 from J; bases not matched to a gene: 0. This chain's CDR3 is CASRGLAGGDTQYF. The DNA for the CDR3 is TGTGCCAGCAGGGGACTAGCGGGAGGGGATACGCAGTATTTT.

The rearrangement joins TRBV27 to TRBJ1-3, with 8 bases matching TRBD1. The trim removed 3 bases at V and 4 bases at J, leaving 8 bases unmatched. Germline V gene data show CDR1 as MNHEY and CDR2 as SMNVEV (reference sequence). CDR3 length: 16 amino acids. CDR3 sequence (DNA): TGTGCCAGCAGTTTTCACAGGGGGACGTTGGGAAACACCATATATTTT. It is translated as CASSFHRGTLGNTIYF.

The chain uses TRBV19 and TRBJ1-2; D unresolved. V was shortened by 3 bases and J by 2 bases, with 13 bases between the two germline ends. The CDR3 has 15 residues. The germline V gene has CDR1 LNHDA and CDR2 SQIVND (reference sequence). As DNA, the CDR3 is TGTGCCAGTAGTATGCCCGGGCTCAGCAACTATGGCTACACCTTC. Translating gives CASSMPGLSNYGYTF.

The V gene is TRBV11-2, the J gene TRBJ2-4; no definite D call. The CDR3 runs to 15 residues. Between the trimmed V and J ends, which lost 5 bases and 0 bases, there was a span of 11 bases. Germline V gene lookup returns CDR1 SGHAT and CDR2 FQNNGV. In DNA, the CDR3 is TGTGCCAGCAGCCTCGTAGGCTTAGCCAAAAACATTCAGTACTTC. Translating it yields CASSLVGLAKNIQYF.

This clone was detected only a few times. The rearrangement joins TRBV18 to TRBJ1-6; D remains unclear. Germline V CDR1 and CDR2: KGHSH, LQKENI. Deletions cut 1 base from V and 7 bases from J, with 17 bases between. The CDR3 runs to 17 residues. CDR3 in DNA: TGTGCCAGCTCACCACGGTTGGGAGAAGGAGGGAATTCACCCCTCCACTTT. Translating it yields CASSPRLGEGGNSPLHF.

The chain couples TRBV29-1 to TRBJ1-6; 8 bases map to TRBD1. Looked up from germline, CDR1 is SQVTM and CDR2 is ANQGSEA. This CDR3 spans 14 amino acids. The V gene end was trimmed by 6 bases and the J gene end by 6 bases; junction bases not matched to a gene: 7. The CDR3, as DNA: TGCAGCGTCCAAACAGGGGGAGGTAATTCACCCCTCCACTTT. This sequence encodes CSVQTGGGNSPLHF.